This TCR beta chain was captured in a study of blood T cells in healthy people across ages. Per the germline V gene, CDR1 is LGHNA and CDR2 is YNFKEQ. The CDR3 covers 15 residues. This clonotype has just one count. At one end, the junction sequence differs from germline, possibly due to a read error. A J-beta primer mix and a sample-barcoded 5' primer were used in a second PCR of roughly 6 to 12 cycles. From the 5' RACE reads, TCRdb called clonotypes with MiXCR, one entry per CDR3 protein. The sample lists some 1.4 million distinct CDR3 sequences, 42% occurring once. The rearrangement joins TRBV4-2 to TRBJ2-7; D uncertain. Material: blood. The origin of this receptor is a woman aged 18-35 years in good health. CDR3 coding DNA: TGTGCCAGCAGCCAAGATAAGTTAGGATGGTCCGAGCATTACTTC. It specifies CASSQDKLGWSEHYF.